This T cell receptor beta chain was captured by sequencing in a study of PD-1 blockade in mismatch repair-deficient tumors. The TCR-sequenced patients were a few responders to pembrolizumab. CDR1 and CDR2 from the germline V gene are MNHEY and SMNVEV (reference sequence). J gave up 5 bases and V 2 bases, and 4 bases lay outside the gene matches. This CDR3 has 15 amino acids. TCRdb's copy holds only in-frame clones and misses some; the assay was immunoSEQ multiplex PCR. In the table there are roughly 16,000 clones, about 86% of which are singletons. Sequencing used PBMCs, obtained 4 weeks after starting pembrolizumab. The J gene is TRBJ2-1, the V gene TRBV27; 9 bases are a match to TRBD2. The TCR sequence derives from an adult with mismatch repair-deficient cancer. Here the CDR3 DNA reads TGTGCCAGCAGTTTACGGGGGACTAGCAACAATGAGCAGTTCTTC. Amino acids: CASSLRGTSNNEQFF.